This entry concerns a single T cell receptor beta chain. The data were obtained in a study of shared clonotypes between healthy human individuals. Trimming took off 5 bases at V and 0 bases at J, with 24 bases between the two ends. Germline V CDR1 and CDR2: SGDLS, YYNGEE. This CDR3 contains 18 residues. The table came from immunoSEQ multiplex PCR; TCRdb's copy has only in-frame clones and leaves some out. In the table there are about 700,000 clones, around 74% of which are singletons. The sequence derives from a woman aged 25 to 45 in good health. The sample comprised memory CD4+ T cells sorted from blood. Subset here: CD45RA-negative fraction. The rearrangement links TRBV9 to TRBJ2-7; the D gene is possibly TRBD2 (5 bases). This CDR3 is CASREYVCEGLCSYEQYF. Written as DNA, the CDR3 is TGTGCCAGCAGGGAATACGTTTGTGAGGGTTTGTGCTCCTACGAGCAGTACTTC.